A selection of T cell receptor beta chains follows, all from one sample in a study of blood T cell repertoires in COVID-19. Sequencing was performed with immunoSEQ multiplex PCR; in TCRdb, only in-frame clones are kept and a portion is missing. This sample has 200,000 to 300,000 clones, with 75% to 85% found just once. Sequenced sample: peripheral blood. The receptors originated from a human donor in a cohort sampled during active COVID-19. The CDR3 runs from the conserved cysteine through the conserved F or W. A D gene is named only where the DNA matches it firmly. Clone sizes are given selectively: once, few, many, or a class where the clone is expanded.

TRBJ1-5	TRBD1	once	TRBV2	TGTGCCAGCAGCGGACAGGGGCGACTTTCTTATAGCAATCAGCCCCAGCATTTT	CASSGQGRLSYSNQPQHF
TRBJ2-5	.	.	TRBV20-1	TGCAGTGCTAGTCCGAAAACAGGATTACTTCGGTGGGAGACCCAGTACTTC	CSASPKTGLLRWETQYF
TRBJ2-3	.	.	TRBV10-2	TGCGCCAGCAGTGAGATAGCAGATACGCAGTATTTT	CASSEIADTQYF
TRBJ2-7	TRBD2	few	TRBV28	TGTGCCAGCAGTTTCCCCTCCGGAGCGGGAGACGAGCAGTACTTC	CASSFPSGAGDEQYF
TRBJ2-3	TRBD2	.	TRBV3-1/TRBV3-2	TGTGCCAGCAGCCGTAGCGGGGGAATGGGGACAGATACGCAGTATTTT	CASSRSGGMGTDTQYF
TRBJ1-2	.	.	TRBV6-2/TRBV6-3	TGTGCCAGCAGTTACTCAGTCAGGAACTATGGCTACACCTTC	CASSYSVRNYGYTF
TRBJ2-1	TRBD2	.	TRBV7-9	TGTGCCAGCAGCTCTGGGGGTGCTAGCGGGACTACCTACAATGAGCAGTTCTTC	CASSSGGASGTTYNEQFF
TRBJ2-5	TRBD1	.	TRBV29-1	TGCAGCGCGGGGACAGGGGGGCAAGAGACCCAGTACTTC	CSAGTGGQETQYF
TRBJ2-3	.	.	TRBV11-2	TGTGCCAGCAGCTTAGACAGGGGTGGGGATACGCAGTATTTT	CASSLDRGGDTQYF
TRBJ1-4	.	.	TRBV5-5	TGTGCCAGCAGCTGGGGCAGGCCGAATGAAAAACTGTTTTTT	CASSWGRPNEKLFF
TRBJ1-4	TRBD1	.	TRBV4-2	TGTGCCAGCAGCCAAGACAGGGACAGGGCTTTAACTAATGAAAAACTGTTTTTT	CASSQDRDRALTNEKLFF
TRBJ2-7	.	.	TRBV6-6	TGTGCCAGCAGTTACAAACTCTACGAGCAGTACTTC	CASSYKLYEQYF
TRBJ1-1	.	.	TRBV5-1	TGCGCCAGCAGCTTGGGACAGAATGAAGCTTTCTTT	CASSLGQNEAFF
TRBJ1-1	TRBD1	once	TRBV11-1	TGTGCCAGCAGCTTAATGACAGGGGACACTGAAGCTTTCTTT	CASSLMTGDTEAFF
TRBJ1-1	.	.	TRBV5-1	TGCGCCAGCACCCGAACCCGGGAGAACACTGAAGCTTTCTTT	CASTRTRENTEAFF
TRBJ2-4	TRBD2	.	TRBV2	TGTGCCAGCAGTGGGGGGACGACTAGCGGAAAAAACATTCAGTACTTC	CASSGGTTSGKNIQYF
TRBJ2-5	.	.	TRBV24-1	TGTGCCACCAGTGATCGACGCGGGTGGGAAGAGACCCAGTACTTC	CATSDRRGWEETQYF
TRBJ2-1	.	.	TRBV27	TGTGCCAGCAGTTTAGCGGAGTCCTACAATGAGCAGTTCTTC	CASSLAESYNEQFF
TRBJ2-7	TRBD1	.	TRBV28	TGTGCCAGCAGTTCGGCGGGACAGGGGGCGGGGGAGCAGTACTTC	CASSSAGQGAGEQYF
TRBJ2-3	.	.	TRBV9	TGTGCCAGCAGCGCCGGGACTCAACTCAACACAGATACGCAGTATTTT	CASSAGTQLNTDTQYF
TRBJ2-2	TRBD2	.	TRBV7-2	TGTGCCAGCAGTCGGGGACTAGCGGGAGTGAACACCGGGGAGCTGTTTTTT	CASSRGLAGVNTGELFF
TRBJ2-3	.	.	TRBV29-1	TGCAGCGTTGAAGATACTGGGGGGATCTACCGCACAGATACGCAGTATTTT	CSVEDTGGIYRTDTQYF
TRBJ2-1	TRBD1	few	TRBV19	TGTGCCAGTAGCCACCGGTGGGGACAGGGGGCCTTTGAGCAGTTCTTC	CASSHRWGQGAFEQFF
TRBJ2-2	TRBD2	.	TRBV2	TGTGCCAGCATAATAGGACTAGCGGGTTCGAACACCGGGGAGCTGTTTTTT	CASIIGLAGSNTGELFF
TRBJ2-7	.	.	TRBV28	TGTGCCAGCAGTCGGGCGGGATCCTACGAGCAGTACTTC	CASSRAGSYEQYF
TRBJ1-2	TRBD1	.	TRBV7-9	TGTGCCAGCAGCCCCGGGACAGGGGACTATGGCTACACCTTC	CASSPGTGDYGYTF
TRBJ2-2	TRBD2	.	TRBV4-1	TGCGCCAGCAGCCAAGGAGGTAGCGGGGGCGCAAACACCGGGGAGCTGTTTTTT	CASSQGGSGGANTGELFF
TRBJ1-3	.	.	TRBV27	TGTGCCAGCTCCGAAGGCAGGACTGGAAACACCATATATTTT	CASSEGRTGNTIYF
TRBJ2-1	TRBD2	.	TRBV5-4	TGTGCCGTCCCGCCCCCGGGACTAGCGGGAGGGCCCTCCTACAATGAGCAGTTCTTC	CAVPPPGLAGGPSYNEQFF
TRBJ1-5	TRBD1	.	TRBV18	TGTGCCAGCTCACACGACAGGGTCGGTAATCAGCCCCAGCATTTT	CASSHDRVGNQPQHF
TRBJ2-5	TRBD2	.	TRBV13	TGTGCCAGCAGCAAAGCGGGAGTAGAGACCCAGTACTTC	CASSKAGVETQYF
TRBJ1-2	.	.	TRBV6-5	TGTGCCAGCAGTATGACGGAGGGCTATGGCTACACCTTC	CASSMTEGYGYTF
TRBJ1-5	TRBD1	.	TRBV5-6	TGTGCCAGCAGCTTGGCGACAGGGGTAAATCAGCCCCAGCATTTT	CASSLATGVNQPQHF
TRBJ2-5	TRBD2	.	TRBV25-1	TGTGCCAGCAGGAATGGGGGGGGTTTCCAAGAGACCCAGTACTTC	CASRNGGGFQETQYF
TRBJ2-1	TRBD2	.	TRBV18	TGTGCCAGCTCGGGGACTAGCGGGGTTGCCTACAATGAGCAGTTCTTC	CASSGTSGVAYNEQFF
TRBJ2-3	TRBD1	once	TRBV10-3	TGTGCCATCAGTGAGTCGAAGACAGGGTTCGATACGCAGTATTTT	CAISESKTGFDTQYF
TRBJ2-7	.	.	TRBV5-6	TGTGCCAGCAGCTTGGTCCGCGAGCAGTACTTC	CASSLVREQYF
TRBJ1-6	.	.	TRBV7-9	TGTGCCAGCAGTTATTACAGGGTTAATTCACCCCTCCACTTT	CASSYYRVNSPLHF
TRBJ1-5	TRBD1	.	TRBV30	TGTGCCTTGTGCCGGGACAGGGGTTGTCAGCCCCAGCATTTT	CALCRDRGCQPQHF
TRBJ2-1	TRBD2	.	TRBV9	TGTGCCAGCAGCCCTCCGGGAGCGGGGGATTACAATGAGCAGTTCTTC	CASSPPGAGDYNEQFF
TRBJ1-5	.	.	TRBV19	TGTGCCAGTAGTATAACCAGGGCGAGCAATCAGCCCCAGCATTTT	CASSITRASNQPQHF
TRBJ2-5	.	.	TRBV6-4	TGTGCCAGCACCGAGGGTTCTAGCCAAGAGACCCAGTACTTC	CASTEGSSQETQYF